Listed here is a single T cell receptor beta chain. Its cognate antigen is unknown. The source of the sample is a study of CD8+ T cells in alopecia areata. Study findings and constraints: TCR sharing was clearer in mice than between patients, perhaps partly owing to patient HLA diversity.

CDR1 and CDR2 from the germline V gene are SEHNR and FQNEAQ (reference sequence). The V gene lost 1 base and the J gene lost 5 bases, with 12 bases spanning the gap. The CDR3 length is 14 residues. Reverse transcribed after extraction, RNA yielded cDNA as the sequencing template. Generated by immunoSEQ multiplex PCR, the TCRdb table keeps only in-frame clones and is missing some. The sample has roughly 120,000 clones; more than 30% are singletons. The chain is built from TRBV7-9 and TRBJ2-7; the D gene is possibly TRBD2 (6 bases). The receptor was isolated from a human donor with alopecia areata. Material for sequencing was CD4+ T cells sorted from blood. The chain's CDR3 is CASSLGGMIDEQYF. The DNA for the CDR3 is TGTGCCAGCAGCTTAGGCGGGATGATCGACGAGCAGTACTTC.